This T cell receptor (beta chain) was documented in a study of T-cell reconstitution after alpha-beta-depleted transplantation in children. Study results and caveats: For some patients, TCRbeta diversity was high at day 60 because of recipient T cells and thymic progenitors that survived. T-cell counts and diversity were attributed mostly to newly produced T cells one year after transplant.

This sample's TCRbeta library carried unique molecular identifier barcodes. TCRdb itself ran the PCR reads through MiXCR, one entry per CDR3 protein. The table records just under 250,000 distinct CDR3 sequences, roughly 26% of them present only once. This clonotype was picked up many times. What it binds is not known. Deletions cut 4 bases from V and 7 bases from J, with 7 bases between. Germline CDR1 is SEHNR and CDR2 is FQNEAQ (reference sequence). CDR3 size: 11 residues. Material: PBMCs, obtained before TCRalphabeta/CD19-depleted stem cell transplant. The chain carries TRBV7-9 and TRBJ1-2; D may be TRBD1 (6 bases). The origin of this receptor is a girl under 10 years old with Fanconi anemia, due to receive a stem cell transplant. CDR3 DNA sequence: TGTGCCAGCAGCTCCAGGGGTGGCTACACCTTC. This gives the protein CASSSRGGYTF.